The 26 T cell receptor beta chains presented below share a single source sample, sequenced in a study of T cells in Graves' hyperthyroidism and ophthalmopathy. The TCR beta CDR3 regions underwent amplification using RNA transcripts as the source. HTBI primers were employed in a first-round RT-PCR of the TCR CDR3. MiXCR was run by TCRdb on the multiplex PCR reads, yielding one entry per CDR3 protein. The data contain roughly 99,000 distinct CDR3 sequences, roughly 15% of them seen just once; the ten biggest clones take up about 44%. Sequencing was done on a sample of blood. Source of these receptors: a woman in her fifties or sixties with Graves' hyperthyroidism.

This clonotype showed up many times. Compared with germline, one end of the junction differs, possibly owing to a read error. The chain joins TRBV28 to TRBJ2-3; a possible D gene is TRBD2 (5 bases). Germline V CDR1 and CDR2: MDHEN, SYDVKM. This CDR3 comprises 15 residues. The CDR3 region is CASSAPAELTDTRYF. The DNA for the CDR3 is TGTGCCAGCAGCGCGCCAGCGGAGCTCACAGATACGCGGTATTTT.

The table lists this clonotype with many counts. This chain connects TRBV2 to TRBJ2-2; 8 positions match TRBD2. CDR3 length equals 13 residues. CDR1 is SNHLY and CDR2 is FYNNEI in the germline V gene. V trimming: 3 bases; J trimming: 6 bases; junction bases outside the gene matches: 0. CDR3 in DNA: TGTGCCAGCAGTGAGGGACTAGCCGGGGAGCTGTTTTTT. Translating gives CASSEGLAGELFF.

This clonotype showed up many times. The chain uses TRBV28 and TRBJ1-2, with D maybe TRBD1 (5 bases). CDR3 size: 15 residues. CDR1 MDHEN and CDR2 SYDVKM come from the germline V gene. V was cut by 6 bases and J by 2 bases, with 16 bases left in between. The CDR3 DNA reads as TGTGCCAGCAGGACCCGCGGGCCAGGGAACTATGGCTACACCTTC. Amino acids: CASRTRGPGNYGYTF.

Comment on this clonotype: One base away lies a much larger clone, so this may be a sequencing read error. The rearrangement joins TRBV3-1 to TRBJ2-3; TRBD2 matches at 12 bases. This CDR3 comprises 16 residues. V gave up 6 bases and J gave up 0 bases; unmatched junction bases: 4. Germline CDR1 and CDR2: LGHDT and YNNKEL (reference sequence). CDR3 region: CASRHGTSGSTDTQYF. Written as DNA, the CDR3 is TGTGCCAGCAGGCACGGGACTAGCGGGAGCACAGATACGCAGTATTTT.

CDR3 amino acids: CASSWTSKFHPSNEEQYF. The CDR3 coding sequence is TGTGCCAGCAGTTGGACTAGTAAGTTCCACCCCTCGAATGAGGAGCAGTACTTC. This chain joins TRBV6-5 and TRBJ2-7, with 7 bases aligning to TRBD2. Trimming removed 4 bases from V and 7 bases from J; junction bases left unmatched: 22. Germline CDR1 and CDR2: MNHEY and SVGAGI. The CDR3 has 18 amino acids.

In its sample, this clonotype was seen many times. V and J are TRBV7-9 and TRBJ1-1; D is possibly TRBD1 (5 bases). The CDR3 covers 13 residues. Germline V lookup: CDR1 SEHNR, CDR2 FQNEAQ (reference sequence). The V end lost 3 bases, the J end lost 4 bases, and 9 bases lay between the germline ends. CDR3 DNA sequence: TGTGCCAGCAGCTTTATGGGGGGCACTGAAGCTTTCTTT. Translation gives CASSFMGGTEAFF.

This clonotype has at least ten counts. The V gene is TRBV4-1, the J gene TRBJ2-1, with D possibly called TRBD1 or TRBD2 (5 bases each). Trimming removed 6 bases from V and 0 bases from J, with 12 bases in between. The CDR3 spans 15 residues. The V gene's germline CDR1 is MGHRA and CDR2 YSYEKL. The CDR3 DNA sequence: TGCGCCAGCAGGGGGACGGGCAGCTCCTACAATGAGCAGTTCTTC. This gives the protein CASRGTGSSYNEQFF.

V usage is TRBV5-1 and J usage is TRBJ2-3, with D maybe TRBD2 (6 bases). Trimming stripped 0 bases from V and 0 bases from J, with 11 bases between. This CDR3 contains 16 residues. CDR1 SGHRS and CDR2 YFSETQ come from the germline V gene. CDR3 in DNA: TGCGCCAGCAGCTTGGCGTGGGGGGACAGCACAGATACGCAGTATTTT. Protein sequence: CASSLAWGDSTDTQYF.

This clonotype came up many times. This sequence joins TRBV5-8 and TRBJ1-1; the D is unclear. Between the trimmed V and J ends, which lost 0 bases and 0 bases, there was a span of 9 bases. CDR3 length: 15 residues. Germline CDR1 reads SGHTS; CDR2 reads YDEGEE. CDR3 residues: CASSLGAQMNTEAFF. DNA for the CDR3: TGTGCCAGCAGCTTGGGGGCTCAGATGAACACTGAAGCTTTCTTT.

The sample holds many counts of this clonotype. J is TRBJ1-5 and V is TRBV19; tentatively, D is TRBD1 (5 bases). V dropped 5 bases and J dropped 2 bases, with 16 bases sitting between them. The germline CDR1 and CDR2 sequences are LNHDA and SQIVND (reference sequence). The CDR3 has 16 amino acids. The CDR3 reads CASSAPVGRGNQPQHF. Here the CDR3 DNA reads TGTGCCAGTAGTGCTCCGGTGGGCAGGGGCAATCAGCCCCAGCATTTT.

The chain uses TRBV20-1 and TRBJ2-7; maybe TRBD1 (6 bases). V shed 0 bases and J shed 7 bases, with 10 bases lying between them. Germline-derived CDR1 and CDR2 are DFQATT and SNEGSKA (reference sequence). The CDR3 is 12 amino acids. CDR3 protein: CSARDDRREQYF. In nucleotides, the CDR3 is TGCAGTGCTAGAGATGACAGGCGGGAGCAGTACTTC.

This clonotype has a count of ten or more. This sequence joins TRBV6-1 and TRBJ1-6, with no clear D. CDR3 length: 13 residues. Trimming stripped 8 bases from V and 10 bases from J, with 15 bases between. The germline V gene encodes CDR1 MNHNS and CDR2 SASEGT. CDR3: CASSYNLGSPLHF. CDR3 nucleotide sequence: TGTGCCAGCTCGTACAATCTCGGCTCACCCCTCCACTTT.

At least ten counts were recorded for this clonotype. The CDR3 nucleotides read TGTGCCAGCAGCCAAGATGGGACTAGAGCCTATGAGCAGTTCTTC. Residues: CASSQDGTRAYEQFF. The chain links TRBV3-1 to TRBJ2-1; 8 positions match TRBD2. The germline V gene has CDR1 LGHDT and CDR2 YNNKEL (reference sequence). J lost 8 bases, V lost 0 bases, and 6 bases had no gene match. The length of the CDR3 is 15 residues.

The chain recombines TRBV2 with TRBJ2-1, with TRBD2 identical over 14 bases. V lost 5 bases and J lost 5; bases outside the gene matches: 8. The V gene's germline CDR1 is SNHLY and CDR2 FYNNEI. The CDR3 runs 17 residues. The CDR3 loop is CASSTPGLAGADNEQFF. The CDR3 nucleotides are TGTGCCAGCAGTACCCCGGGACTAGCGGGAGCCGACAATGAGCAGTTCTTC. The whole variable domain, remainder taken from reference TRBV2 and TRBJ2-1, is EPEVTQTPSHQVTQMGQEVILRCVPISNHLYFYWYRQILGQKVEFLVSFYNNEISEKSEIFDDQFSVERPDGSNFTLKIRSTKLEDSAMYFCASSTPGLAGADNEQFFGPGTRLTVL.

This clonotype was found many times. The chain links TRBV5-1 to TRBJ1-6; the D is unclear. This CDR3 spans 16 amino acids. Germline assignment: CDR1 SGHRS and CDR2 YFSETQ. Trimming stripped 0 bases from V and 8 bases from J, with 15 bases between. The CDR3: CASSLVPGGLDSPLHF. Here the CDR3 DNA reads TGCGCCAGCAGCTTGGTACCGGGCGGTCTGGATTCACCCCTCCACTTT.

V gene TRBV7-9 combines with J gene TRBJ2-7, with a tentative D call TRBD2 (6 bases). This CDR3 contains 14 residues. V was shortened by 5 bases and J by 6 bases, with 17 bases between the two germline ends. The V gene's germline CDR1 is SEHNR and CDR2 FQNEAQ (reference sequence). The CDR3 bases are TGTGCCAGCAGCCAGGAGGGCAGGGTGAGCGAGCAGTACTTC. This sequence encodes CASSQEGRVSEQYF.

This clonotype was seen many times. This chain connects TRBV5-1 to TRBJ2-3; TRBD2 matches at 13 bases. This CDR3 contains 15 residues. V lost 4 bases and J lost 6; bases outside the gene matches: 5. In germline, CDR1 is SGHRS, CDR2 YFSETQ. The CDR3 reads CASSGTSGDLDTQYF. The CDR3 DNA reads as TGCGCCAGCAGCGGGACTAGCGGGGACCTGGATACGCAGTATTTT.

With respect to this clonotype: A read error is possible here, since a much larger clone lies one base away. The gene calls are TRBV2 and TRBJ2-7; D gene unclear. The V end was cut by 2 bases, the J end by 8 bases, with 16 bases between. Germline assignment: CDR1 SNHLY and CDR2 FYNNEI. CDR3 length equals 14 residues. The CDR3 sequence is CASSEQGPSDKQYF. In nucleotides, the CDR3 is TGTGCCAGCAGTGAACAAGGCCCCTCCGACAAGCAGTACTTC.

This clonotype was seen many times. The chain employs TRBV5-1 and TRBJ1-3; TRBD1 agrees at 7 bases. V dropped 4 bases and J dropped 2; count of bases not matched to a gene: 3. Germline V gene lookup returns CDR1 SGHRS and CDR2 YFSETQ. CDR3 size: 14 residues. CDR3 sequence: CASSAGTAGNTIYF. Written as DNA, the CDR3 is TGCGCCAGCAGCGCCGGGACAGCTGGAAACACCATATATTTT. The variable domain in full, completed from reference TRBV5-1 and TRBJ1-3, reads KAGVTQTPRYLIKTRGQQVTLSCSPISGHRSVSWYQQTPGQGLQFLFEYFSETQRNKGNFPGRFSGRQFSNSRSEMNVSTLELGDSALYLCASSAGTAGNTIYFGEGSWLTVV.

This clonotype was detected many times. The chain carries TRBV20-1 and TRBJ1-5, with D unresolved. The CDR3 totals 13 residues. V lost 4 bases and J lost 6, with 13 bases in between. CDR1 and CDR2 (germline): DFQATT, SNEGSKA (reference sequence). CDR3 loop: CSAIGSLSQPQHF. CDR3 sequence (DNA): TGCAGTGCTATTGGATCGCTAAGTCAGCCCCAGCATTTT.

This clonotype appeared many times. This chain joins TRBV5-6 and TRBJ2-2, with 7 bases lining up with TRBD1. This CDR3 contains 14 residues. V lost 0 bases, J lost 6 bases, and 2 bases stayed unmatched. Germline V gene sequence: CDR1 SGHDT, CDR2 YYEEEE. In DNA form, the CDR3 reads TGTGCCAGCAGCTTGGGACAGGGTTCCGGGGAGCTGTTTTTT. It specifies CASSLGQGSGELFF.

The chain carries TRBV9 and TRBJ1-1; D remains unclear. The V gene lost 0 bases and the J gene lost 3 bases, with 6 bases spanning the gap. There are 13 residues in the CDR3. Germline V gene sequence: CDR1 SGDLS, CDR2 YYNGEE. The CDR3 DNA sequence: TGTGCCAGCAGCGTAGACGTGGACACTGAAGCTTTCTTT. Encoded protein: CASSVDVDTEAFF.

In this sample, this clonotype turned up many times. The genes are TRBV27 and TRBJ2-1, with D perhaps matching TRBD1 (6 bases). The CDR3 length is 11 residues. Looked up from germline, CDR1 is MNHEY and CDR2 is SMNVEV (reference sequence). Trimming took off 8 bases at V and 9 bases at J, with 11 bases between the two ends. CDR3 protein: CASEQGFEQFF. Written as DNA, the CDR3 is TGTGCCAGCGAACAGGGTTTTGAGCAGTTCTTC.

The chain recombines TRBV7-9 with TRBJ2-2; TRBD2 aligns across 8 bases. This CDR3 region has 15 residues. CDR1 SEHNR and CDR2 FQNEAQ come from the germline V gene (reference sequence). The J segment lost 1 base and the V segment lost 5 bases, leaving 3 bases of the junction unmatched. The CDR3 loop reads CASSLGTRNTGELFF. In DNA, the CDR3 is TGTGCCAGCAGCCTCGGGACTAGGAACACCGGGGAGCTGTTTTTT.

This clonotype was counted many times. The chain recombines TRBV7-3 with TRBJ1-1; D is ambiguous. V was trimmed by 5 bases and J by 4 bases, leaving 17 bases between them. Germline CDR1 is SGHTA and CDR2 is FQGTGA. The CDR3 length is 15 residues. This chain's CDR3 is CASSLGRAHCTEAFF. CDR3 in DNA: TGTGCCAGCAGCCTTGGTAGGGCTCACTGCACTGAAGCTTTCTTT.

In its sample, this clonotype was seen many times. V usage is TRBV6-1 and J usage is TRBJ1-2, with 7 bases that match TRBD1. Germline values: CDR1 MNHNS, CDR2 SASEGT. The CDR3 sequence is 13 residues long. With 5 bases clipped from V and 5 bases from J, the junction kept 5 bases outside the gene matches. The CDR3 sequence is CASSSAGGYGYTF. DNA of the CDR3: TGTGCCAGCAGTTCGGCAGGGGGTTATGGCTACACCTTC.